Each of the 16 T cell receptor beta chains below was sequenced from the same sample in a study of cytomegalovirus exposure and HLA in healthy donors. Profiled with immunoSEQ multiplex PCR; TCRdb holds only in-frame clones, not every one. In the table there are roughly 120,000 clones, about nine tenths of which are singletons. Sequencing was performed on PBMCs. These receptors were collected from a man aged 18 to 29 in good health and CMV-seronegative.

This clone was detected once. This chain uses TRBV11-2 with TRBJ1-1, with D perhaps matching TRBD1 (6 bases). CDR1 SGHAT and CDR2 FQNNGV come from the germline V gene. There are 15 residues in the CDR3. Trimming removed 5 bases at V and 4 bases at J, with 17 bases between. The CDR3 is CASSPRQARFTEAFF. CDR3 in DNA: TGTGCCAGCAGCCCAAGACAGGCACGGTTCACTGAAGCTTTCTTT.

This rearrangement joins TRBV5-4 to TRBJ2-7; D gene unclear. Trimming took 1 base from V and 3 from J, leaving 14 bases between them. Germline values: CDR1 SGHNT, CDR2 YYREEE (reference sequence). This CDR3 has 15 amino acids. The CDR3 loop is CASSLYGEGYYEQYF. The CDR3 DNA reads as TGTGCCAGCAGCTTGTATGGAGAAGGATACTACGAGCAGTACTTC.

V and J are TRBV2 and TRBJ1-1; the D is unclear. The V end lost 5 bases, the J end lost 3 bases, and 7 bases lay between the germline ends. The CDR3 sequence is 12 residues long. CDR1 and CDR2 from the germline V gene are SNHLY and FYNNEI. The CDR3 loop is CASSFTDTEAFF. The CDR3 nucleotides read TGTGCCAGCAGTTTTACTGACACTGAAGCTTTCTTT.

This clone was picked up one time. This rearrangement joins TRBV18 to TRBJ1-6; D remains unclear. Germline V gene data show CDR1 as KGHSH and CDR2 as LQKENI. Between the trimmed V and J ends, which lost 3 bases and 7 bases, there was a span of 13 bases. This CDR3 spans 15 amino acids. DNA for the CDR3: TGTGCCAGCTCACCCCGAGAGGGATACAATTCACCCCTCCACTTT. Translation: CASSPREGYNSPLHF.

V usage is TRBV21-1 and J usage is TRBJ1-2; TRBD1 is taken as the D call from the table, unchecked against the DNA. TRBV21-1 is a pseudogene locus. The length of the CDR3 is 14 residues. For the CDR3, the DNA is TGTGCCAGCAGCACCGGACAGGGGCCCTATGGCTACACCTTC. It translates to CASSTGQGPYGYTF.

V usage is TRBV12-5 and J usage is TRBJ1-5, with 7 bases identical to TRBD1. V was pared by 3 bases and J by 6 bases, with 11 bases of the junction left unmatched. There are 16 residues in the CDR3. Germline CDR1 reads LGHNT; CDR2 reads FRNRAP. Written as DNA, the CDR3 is TGTGCTAGTGGTTTCGCTACTCGGACAGGTTGTCAGCCCCAGCATTTT. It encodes CASGFATRTGCQPQHF.

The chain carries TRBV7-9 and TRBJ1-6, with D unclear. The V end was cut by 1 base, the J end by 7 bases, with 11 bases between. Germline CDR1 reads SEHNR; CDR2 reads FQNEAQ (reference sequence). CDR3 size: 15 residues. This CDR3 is CASSLVSQLNSPLHF. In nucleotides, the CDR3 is TGTGCCAGCAGCTTAGTTTCACAGCTAAATTCACCCCTCCACTTT.

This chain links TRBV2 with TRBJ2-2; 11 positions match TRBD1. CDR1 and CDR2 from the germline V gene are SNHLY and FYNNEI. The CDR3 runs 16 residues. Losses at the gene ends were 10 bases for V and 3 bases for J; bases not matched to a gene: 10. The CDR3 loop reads CAIPAGQGEYTGELFF. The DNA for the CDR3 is TGTGCCATCCCCGCGGGACAGGGGGAGTACACCGGGGAGCTGTTTTTT.

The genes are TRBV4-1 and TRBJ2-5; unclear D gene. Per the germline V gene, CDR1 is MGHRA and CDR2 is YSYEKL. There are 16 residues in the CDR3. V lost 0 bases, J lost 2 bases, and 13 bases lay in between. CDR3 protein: CASSQDHTELQETQYF. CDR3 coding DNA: TGCGCCAGCAGCCAAGACCATACAGAGCTACAAGAGACCCAGTACTTC.

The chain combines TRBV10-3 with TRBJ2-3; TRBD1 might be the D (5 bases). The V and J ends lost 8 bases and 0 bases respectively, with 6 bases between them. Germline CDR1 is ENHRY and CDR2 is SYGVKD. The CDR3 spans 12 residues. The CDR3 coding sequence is TGTGCCATCGCAGGGAGCACAGATACGCAGTATTTT. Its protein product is CAIAGSTDTQYF.

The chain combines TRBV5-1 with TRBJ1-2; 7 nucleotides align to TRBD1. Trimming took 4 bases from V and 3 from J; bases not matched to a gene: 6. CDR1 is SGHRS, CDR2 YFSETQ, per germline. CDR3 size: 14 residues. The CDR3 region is CASSSTGEHYGYTF. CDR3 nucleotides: TGCGCCAGCAGCAGTACAGGGGAACACTATGGCTACACCTTC. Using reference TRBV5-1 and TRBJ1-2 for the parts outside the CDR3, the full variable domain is KAGVTQTPRYLIKTRGQQVTLSCSPISGHRSVSWYQQTPGQGLQFLFEYFSETQRNKGNFPGRFSGRQFSNSRSEMNVSTLELGDSALYLCASSSTGEHYGYTFGSGTRLTVV.

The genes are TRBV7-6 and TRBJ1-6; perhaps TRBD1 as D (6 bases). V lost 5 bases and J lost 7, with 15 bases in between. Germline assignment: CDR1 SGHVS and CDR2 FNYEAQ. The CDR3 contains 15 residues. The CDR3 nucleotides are TGTGCCAGCAGCGTCAGGGGAAGGGACAATTCACCCCTCCACTTT. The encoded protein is CASSVRGRDNSPLHF.

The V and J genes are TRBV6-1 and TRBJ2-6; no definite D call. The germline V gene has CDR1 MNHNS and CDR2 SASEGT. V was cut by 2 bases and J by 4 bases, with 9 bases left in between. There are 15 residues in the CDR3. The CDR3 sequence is CASSEFVEGANVLTF. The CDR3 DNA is TGTGCCAGCAGTGAATTTGTAGAGGGGGCCAACGTCCTGACTTTC.

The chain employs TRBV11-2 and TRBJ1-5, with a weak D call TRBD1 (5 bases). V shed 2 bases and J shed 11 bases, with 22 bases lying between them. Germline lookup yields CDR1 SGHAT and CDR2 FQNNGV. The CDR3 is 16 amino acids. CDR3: CASSLMGGTDRGSQHF. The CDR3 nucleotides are TGTGCCAGCAGCTTAATGGGCGGGACGGACCGAGGGTCCCAGCATTTT.

CDR3 in amino acids: CASSLVGTSGEEQFF. The CDR3 DNA is TGTGCCAGCAGCTTAGTTGGGACTAGCGGAGAAGAGCAGTTCTTC. The chain uses TRBV7-2 and TRBJ2-1; 11 bases are shared with TRBD2. Germline loops: CDR1 SGHTA, CDR2 FQGNSA. The CDR3 runs 15 residues. Losses at the gene ends were 1 base for V and 10 bases for J; bases not matched to a gene: 6.

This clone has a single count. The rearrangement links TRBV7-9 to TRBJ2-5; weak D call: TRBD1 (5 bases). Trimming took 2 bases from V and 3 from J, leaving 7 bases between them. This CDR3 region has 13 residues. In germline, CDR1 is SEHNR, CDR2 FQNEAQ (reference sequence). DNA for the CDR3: TGTGCCAGCAGCTTAACACAGGAAGAGACCCAGTACTTC. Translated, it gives CASSLTQEETQYF. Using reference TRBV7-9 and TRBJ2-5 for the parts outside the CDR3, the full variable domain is DTGVSQNPRHKITKRGQNVTFRCDPISEHNRLYWYRQTLGQGPEFLTYFQNEAQLEKSRLLSDRFSAERPKGSFSTLEIQRTEQGDSAMYLCASSLTQEETQYFGPGTRLLVL.